This T cell receptor (beta chain) appears in the sequencing data of a study of radiotherapy plus CTLA-4 blockade in lung cancer. Study-wide findings and caveats: Radiotherapy with ipilimumab was followed by blood expansion of tumor-derived clones.

V gave up 4 bases and J gave up 13 bases; unmatched junction bases: 11. Germline-derived CDR1 and CDR2 are MDHEN and SYDVKM. The CDR3 is 13 amino acids. Profiling relied on immunoSEQ multiplex PCR, and the TCRdb table lists in-frame clones only, not all of them. The profile shows some 110,000 clones, 70% to 85% of them singletons. Concerning this clone: Its specificity is unknown.

The origin of this receptor is a human donor with non-small cell lung cancer that progressed on radiotherapy plus ipilimumab. Some clones in this sample may be carry-over from other donors' samples. This material consisted of peripheral blood, taken from a patient treated with radiotherapy plus ipilimumab. The chain links TRBV28 to TRBJ1-1; 8 bases are a match to TRBD1. CDR3 bases: TGTGCCAGCAGTTCTATGTCCAGGGGGCAAGGTTTCTTT. Amino acids: CASSSMSRGQGFF.